Each of the 31 T cell receptor beta chains below was sequenced from the same sample in a study of T cell repertoires in cytomegalovirus infection. TCRdb re-called the reads with MiXCR, one entry per CDR3 protein. Here the sample spans approximately 320,000 distinct CDR3 sequences, around 9.5% being singletons. Material for sequencing was PBMCs. These receptors originate from a human donor in good health (CMV status not recorded). Some clones in this sample may be carry-over from other donors' samples.

The chain recombines TRBV28 with TRBJ1-1; the D is unclear. The germline gives CDR1 MDHEN, CDR2 SYDVKM. Between the trimmed V and J ends, which lost 2 bases and 1 base, there was a span of 11 bases. The CDR3 is 15 amino acids. The CDR3: CASSLIGSQNTEAFF. DNA for the CDR3: TGTGCCAGCAGTTTAATCGGCAGTCAGAACACTGAAGCTTTCTTT.

This clonotype has at least ten counts. Written as DNA, the CDR3 is TGTGCCAGCAGTTTAAGGCGGCTTCAGCAGCCCCAGCATTTT. It codes for CASSLRRLQQPQHF. The chain carries TRBV28 and TRBJ1-5; no definite D call. V shed 2 bases and J shed 7 bases, with 12 bases lying between them. The CDR3 is made up of 14 amino acids. Germline V gene lookup returns CDR1 MDHEN and CDR2 SYDVKM.

This chain links TRBV20-1 with TRBJ2-7; no clear D. This CDR3 has 13 residues. Germline values: CDR1 DFQATT, CDR2 SNEGSKA (reference sequence). V was clipped by 6 bases and J by 2 bases, with 14 bases between them. DNA for the CDR3: TGCAGTGCCGGTGACTCGAATCCCTACGAGCAGTACTTC. Amino acid sequence: CSAGDSNPYEQYF.

The CDR3, as DNA: TGTGCCAGCAGACGGCGAGGGACAGTTGATTATGGCTACACCTTC. Translating it yields CASRRRGTVDYGYTF. The chain is built from TRBV6-5 and TRBJ1-2, with 7 bases that match TRBD1. V dropped 6 bases and J dropped 5; count of bases not matched to a gene: 12. This CDR3 is built from 15 residues. In germline, CDR1 is MNHEY, CDR2 SVGAGI.

This clonotype occurred many times. The chain joins TRBV7-3 to TRBJ2-1, with 8 positions matching TRBD2. The CDR3 is 16 amino acids. The V and J ends lost 2 bases and 5 bases, in that order; junction bases with no gene match: 8. CDR1 is SGHTA, CDR2 FQGTGA, per germline. The CDR3: CASSLGAGGKNNEQFF. Here the CDR3 DNA reads TGTGCCAGCAGCTTAGGCGCGGGGGGAAAGAACAATGAGCAGTTCTTC.

The gene calls are TRBV12-3 or TRBV12-4 and TRBJ2-7, with D possibly being TRBD1 or TRBD2 (5 bases each). V lost 2 bases and J 6 bases, leaving 11 bases between the germline ends. There are 13 residues in the CDR3. As DNA, the CDR3 is TGTGCCAGCAGTTTAATTACGGGGCGCGAGCAGTACTTC. This sequence encodes CASSLITGREQYF.

This clonotype was seen a few times. This rearrangement joins TRBV15 to TRBJ2-2; 8 bases map to TRBD1. With 3 bases clipped from V and 0 bases from J, the junction kept 3 bases outside the gene matches. The germline V gene has CDR1 LNHNV and CDR2 YYDKDF (reference sequence). This CDR3 is 16 amino acids long. This CDR3 reads CATSSRQGPNTGELFF. CDR3 DNA sequence: TGTGCCACCAGCAGTCGACAGGGGCCGAACACCGGGGAGCTGTTTTTT.

This clonotype was counted ten times or more. The chain has TRBV4-1 and TRBJ1-1; perhaps TRBD1 as D (5 bases). V lost 1 base and J 1 base, leaving 16 bases between the germline ends. The germline CDR1 and CDR2 sequences are MGHRA and YSYEKL. The CDR3 consists of 17 residues. For the CDR3, the DNA is TGCGCCAGCAGCCAAGTGCTCTTAGGGGCCTCGAACACTGAAGCTTTCTTT. Translated, it gives CASSQVLLGASNTEAFF.

This clonotype has more than one count but fewer than ten. The chain combines TRBV5-1 with TRBJ2-7; D is possibly TRBD2 (5 bases). Trimming removed 3 bases from V and 6 bases from J, with 16 bases in between. Germline-derived CDR1 and CDR2 are SGHRS and YFSETQ. This CDR3 comprises 14 residues. CDR3 protein: CASSSGILGSEQYF. CDR3 bases: TGCGCCAGCAGCTCCGGGATCCTCGGATCCGAGCAGTACTTC.

The rearrangement links TRBV19 to TRBJ2-3; D unclear. Germline CDR1 reads LNHDA; CDR2 reads SQIVND (reference sequence). V lost 6 bases and J 3 bases, leaving 10 bases between the germline ends. The length of the CDR3 is 13 residues. This CDR3 reads CASRTPSTDTQYF. CDR3 nucleotide sequence: TGTGCCAGTAGAACGCCAAGTACAGATACGCAGTATTTT.

The chain joins TRBV2 to TRBJ2-1; a weak D match, TRBD2 (7 bases). The CDR3 covers 15 residues. The germline CDR1 and CDR2 sequences are SNHLY and FYNNEI. The V end lost 2 bases, the J end lost 3 bases, and 11 bases lay between the germline ends. The CDR3 reads CASSEWGGLYNEQFF. The CDR3 DNA reads TGTGCCAGCAGTGAATGGGGGGGCCTCTACAATGAGCAGTTCTTC.

This clonotype was counted at least ten times. The rearrangement uses TRBV20-1 and TRBJ2-5; 7 bases align to TRBD2. The CDR3 has 15 residues. J gave up 1 base and V 2 bases, and 7 bases lay outside the gene matches. CDR1 and CDR2 (germline): DFQATT, SNEGSKA (reference sequence). CDR3 loop: CSARRRGTFQETQYF. In DNA form, the CDR3 reads TGCAGTGCTAGAAGGCGGGGGACCTTCCAAGAGACCCAGTACTTC.

The table lists this clonotype with many counts. The chain uses TRBV7-2 and TRBJ1-2, with a possible D match to TRBD1 (6 bases). The germline V gene encodes CDR1 SGHTA and CDR2 FQGNSA. This CDR3 is built from 14 residues. The germline V and J ends were trimmed by 4 bases and 5 bases, with 14 bases remaining between them. Here the CDR3 reads CASSSDRQGYGYTF. DNA of the CDR3: TGTGCCAGCAGCTCTGACAGGCAGGGTTATGGCTACACCTTC.

This clonotype was counted at least ten times. The V and J genes are TRBV11-2 and TRBJ2-5; TRBD2 matches 13 bases. With V trimmed by 1 base and J by 2 bases, 4 bases remained unmatched. The germline V gene has CDR1 SGHAT and CDR2 FQNNGV. The CDR3 contains 17 residues. This CDR3 is CASSLGLAGGSQETQYF. DNA for the CDR3: TGTGCCAGCAGCTTAGGACTAGCGGGGGGTTCACAAGAGACCCAGTACTTC.

V is TRBV6-2 or TRBV6-3 and J is TRBJ1-4; D is unclear. The CDR3 covers 14 residues. Looked up from germline, CDR1 is MNHEY and CDR2 is SVGEGT. V shed 2 bases and J shed 6 bases, with 10 bases lying between them. CDR3 residues: CASSYAADHEKLFF. DNA of the CDR3: TGTGCCAGCAGTTACGCGGCGGACCATGAAAAACTGTTTTTT.

J is TRBJ2-1 and V is TRBV15; 7 nucleotides line up with TRBD2. This CDR3 has 15 amino acids. V trimming: 5 bases; J trimming: 5 bases; junction bases outside the gene matches: 9. Germline-derived CDR1 and CDR2 are LNHNV and YYDKDF (reference sequence). The chain's CDR3 is CATSGGLVSDNEQFF. Here the CDR3 DNA reads TGTGCCACCAGCGGAGGACTAGTATCCGACAATGAGCAGTTCTTC.

This clonotype was seen ten or more times. The chain's CDR3 is CASSLPFWGNEQFF. Here the CDR3 DNA reads TGTGCCAGCAGCTTACCTTTTTGGGGCAATGAGCAGTTCTTC. The chain couples TRBV7-9 to TRBJ2-1; D call uncertain. Between the trimmed V and J ends, which lost 2 bases and 6 bases, there was a span of 11 bases. The CDR3 is 14 residues long. CDR1 is SEHNR and CDR2 is FQNEAQ in the germline V gene (reference sequence). Full variable domain (remainder filled in from reference TRBV7-9 and TRBJ2-1): DTGVSQNPRHKITKRGQNVTFRCDPISEHNRLYWYRQTLGQGPEFLTYFQNEAQLEKSRLLSDRFSAERPKGSFSTLEIQRTEQGDSAMYLCASSLPFWGNEQFFGPGTRLTVL.

This clonotype was observed a few times. The gene calls are TRBV20-1 and TRBJ1-2; TRBD1 is a possible D gene (5 bases). The germline V gene has CDR1 DFQATT and CDR2 SNEGSKA (reference sequence). This CDR3 comprises 14 residues. The V and J ends lost 3 bases and 4 bases respectively, with 15 bases between them. CDR3 amino acids: CSASPIQGGYGYTF. In DNA, the CDR3 is TGCAGTGCTAGTCCGATCCAGGGCGGCTATGGCTACACCTTC.

This clonotype turned up a few times. V gene TRBV28 combines with J gene TRBJ2-3, with D perhaps being TRBD1 or TRBD2 (5 bases each). V shed 6 bases and J shed 2 bases, with 12 bases lying between them. This CDR3 has 14 amino acids. Germline V gives CDR1 MDHEN, CDR2 SYDVKM. CDR3 loop: CASRDPGTTDTQYF. The CDR3 DNA sequence: TGTGCCAGCAGGGACCCAGGGACCACAGATACGCAGTATTTT.

This clonotype was counted many times. CDR3 sequence: CASSLEGQEATRAQYF. The CDR3 region has the DNA TGTGCCAGCAGCTTAGAGGGACAGGAGGCGACCCGTGCCCAGTACTTC. The rearrangement uses TRBV7-6 and TRBJ2-5; 8 positions agree with TRBD1. Trimming removed 1 base from V and 9 bases from J; junction bases left unmatched: 13. CDR1 and CDR2 (germline): SGHVS, FNYEAQ. This CDR3 has 16 residues.

This clonotype was picked up a small number of times. J is TRBJ1-2 and V is TRBV7-9; TRBD1 might be the D (5 bases). The ends were cut back, 5 bases at V and 5 bases at J, with 15 bases in the middle. This CDR3 spans 14 amino acids. CDR1 and CDR2 from the germline V gene are SEHNR and FQNEAQ (reference sequence). CDR3 loop: CASSASGAGYGYTF. CDR3 nucleotide sequence: TGTGCCAGCAGCGCCTCCGGGGCCGGTTATGGCTACACCTTC. Full variable domain (outside the CDR3, taken from reference TRBV7-9 and TRBJ1-2): DTGVSQNPRHKITKRGQNVTFRCDPISEHNRLYWYRQTLGQGPEFLTYFQNEAQLEKSRLLSDRFSAERPKGSFSTLEIQRTEQGDSAMYLCASSASGAGYGYTFGSGTRLTVV.

This clonotype was recorded a few times. The CDR3 is CARQGGVWAIEQYF. The CDR3 DNA reads as TGTGCCAGGCAGGGAGGGGTTTGGGCGATCGAGCAGTACTTC. V is TRBV6-6 and J is TRBJ2-7, with TRBD2 matching 7 bases. V lost 9 bases, J lost 6 bases, and 14 bases stayed unmatched. Germline V gene sequence: CDR1 MNHNY, CDR2 SVGAGI (reference sequence). The CDR3 is 14 residues long.

This sequence joins TRBV7-6 and TRBJ1-1; 11 bases align to TRBD1. In germline, CDR1 is SGHVS, CDR2 FNYEAQ. V shed 2 bases and J 4 bases; nucleotides not matched to a gene: 3. This CDR3 comprises 15 residues. In DNA form, the CDR3 reads TGTGCCAGCAGCTTAACCGGGACAGGGGGCACTGAAGCTTTCTTT. It is translated as CASSLTGTGGTEAFF.

This clonotype was seen a few times. This rearrangement joins TRBV7-2 to TRBJ1-1; D remains ambiguous. The CDR3 contains 14 residues. Germline values: CDR1 SGHTA, CDR2 FQGNSA. V shed 5 bases and J shed 4 bases, with 14 bases lying between them. CDR3 DNA sequence: TGTGCCAGCAGCGTCAGAGACCGGAGCACTGAAGCTTTCTTT. Its translation: CASSVRDRSTEAFF.

This clonotype was counted a few times. The J gene is TRBJ1-2, the V gene TRBV7-3; no reliable D call. Trimming pared 3 bases from V and 0 bases from J, leaving 8 bases between. There are 14 residues in the CDR3. From germline, CDR1 is SGHTA and CDR2 FQGTGA. This CDR3 is CASSFWDTNYGYTF. CDR3 nucleotides: TGTGCCAGCAGCTTCTGGGATACTAACTATGGCTACACCTTC. The full variable domain, with the rest looked up from reference TRBV7-3 and TRBJ1-2, is GAGVSQTPSNKVTEKGKYVELRCDPISGHTALYWYRQSLGQGPEFLIYFQGTGAADDSGLPNDRFFAVRPEGSVSTLKIQRTERGDSAVYLCASSFWDTNYGYTFGSGTRLTVV.

This clonotype came up a few times. The rearrangement links TRBV18 to TRBJ1-3; D gene uncertain. Germline V lookup: CDR1 KGHSH, CDR2 LQKENI. The V gene lost 1 base and the J gene lost 0 bases, with 7 bases spanning the gap. CDR3 length: 15 amino acids. The DNA for the CDR3 is TGTGCCAGCTCACCACAGGATAGCTCTGGAAACACCATATATTTT. It codes for CASSPQDSSGNTIYF.

This clonotype was seen ten or more times. V gene TRBV7-8 combines with J gene TRBJ2-1; D is undetermined. Trimming shortened V by 5 bases and J by 6 bases, and 5 bases separated the two germline ends. CDR3 length equals 11 residues. Germline V gene sequence: CDR1 SGHVS, CDR2 FQNEAQ. As DNA, the CDR3 is TGTGCCAGCAGCGTCTTCAATGAGCAGTTCTTC. Encoded protein: CASSVFNEQFF. The whole variable domain, remainder taken from reference TRBV7-8 and TRBJ2-1, is GAGVSQSPRYKVAKRGQDVALRCDPISGHVSLFWYQQALGQGPEFLTYFQNEAQLDKSGLPSDRFFAERPEGSVSTLKIQRTQQEDSAVYLCASSVFNEQFFGPGTRLTVL.

A few counts support this clonotype. V usage is TRBV12-3 or TRBV12-4 and J usage is TRBJ2-5, with D perhaps TRBD1 (6 bases). There are 13 residues in the CDR3. Trimming removed 7 bases from V and 5 bases from J, with 14 bases in between. CDR3: CASNRQEMETQYF. The CDR3 nucleotides are TGTGCCAGCAACAGACAGGAGATGGAGACCCAGTACTTC.

This clonotype was recorded at least ten times. The chain recombines TRBV5-5 with TRBJ1-4, with TRBD1 matching 7 bases. V dropped 4 bases and J dropped 4; count of bases not matched to a gene: 10. CDR1 is SGHKS and CDR2 is YYEKEE in the germline V gene (reference sequence). This CDR3 has 16 amino acids. The CDR3 region is CASSPTGQEVNEKLFF. The CDR3 coding sequence is TGTGCCAGCAGCCCAACCGGACAGGAAGTTAATGAAAAACTGTTTTTT. Drawing the rest from reference TRBV5-5 and TRBJ1-4, the complete variable domain is DAGVTQSPTHLIKTRGQQVTLRCSPISGHKSVSWYQQVLGQGPQFIFQYYEKEERGRGNFPDRFSARQFPNYSSELNVNALLLGDSALYLCASSPTGQEVNEKLFFGSGTQLSVL.

In this sample, this clonotype turned up a few times. The chain carries TRBV5-4 and TRBJ2-5; TRBD2 matches at 16 bases. The CDR3 is 16 residues long. The germline CDR1 and CDR2 sequences are SGHNT and YYREEE (reference sequence). With V trimmed by 6 bases and J by 4 bases, 6 bases remained unmatched. CDR3 sequence (DNA): TGTGCCAGCAAAGGGACTAGCGGGAGGGCCACAGAGACCCAGTACTTC. Amino acid sequence: CASKGTSGRATETQYF.

About this clonotype itself: A clone one base away is much larger, so this may be a read error. The genes are TRBV7-2 and TRBJ2-2; maybe TRBD2 (7 bases). Deletions cut 5 bases from V and 3 bases from J, with 19 bases between. Germline-derived CDR1 and CDR2 are SGHTA and FQGNSA. The CDR3 runs to 17 residues. CDR3 in amino acids: CTSSLAGGGQHTGELFF. Here the CDR3 DNA reads TGTACCAGCAGCCTGGCCGGCGGGGGCCAGCACACCGGGGAGCTGTTTTTT.